The 25 T cell receptor beta chains presented below share a single source sample, sequenced in a study of cytomegalovirus exposure and HLA in healthy donors. Primers for the PCR totalled 60 Vbeta and 13 Jbeta. Here immunoSEQ multiplex PCR was the method, and the copy in TCRdb shows in-frame clones only, minus some. This table has 95,000 to 100,000 clones, about 80% appearing once. The sample consisted of PBMCs. The receptors were sampled from a woman aged 55-70 years in good health and CMV-seronegative.

The chain combines TRBV6-5 with TRBJ1-2; 11 nucleotides align to TRBD1. The V and J ends lost 2 bases and 4 bases, in that order; junction bases with no gene match: 3. Germline values: CDR1 MNHEY, CDR2 SVGAGI. This CDR3 comprises 15 residues. The CDR3 protein is CASSYGQGAIYGYTF. CDR3 nucleotide sequence: TGTGCCAGCAGTTACGGACAGGGGGCAATCTATGGCTACACCTTC.

This clone appeared a few times. V and J are TRBV9 and TRBJ1-4; TRBD1 matches at 9 bases. Germline lookup yields CDR1 SGDLS and CDR2 YYNGEE. The trim removed 4 bases at V and 3 bases at J, leaving 4 bases unmatched. The length of the CDR3 is 15 residues. The CDR3 here is CASSYRDRANEKLFF. The CDR3 bases are TGTGCCAGCAGCTACAGGGACAGGGCTAATGAAAAACTGTTTTTT.

The rearrangement joins TRBV7-9 to TRBJ2-5; 10 nucleotides agree with TRBD1. V lost 5 bases to trimming and J lost 5 bases; unmatched junction nucleotides: 5. CDR1 and CDR2 from the germline V gene are SEHNR and FQNEAQ (reference sequence). The CDR3 covers 14 residues. The CDR3 region is CASSQTGGQETQYF. For the CDR3, the DNA is TGTGCCAGCAGCCAGACAGGGGGCCAGGAGACCCAGTACTTC.

The gene calls are TRBV27 and TRBJ2-3; 7 bases map to TRBD2. V trimming: 0 bases; J trimming: 6 bases; junction bases outside the gene matches: 0. There are 13 residues in the CDR3. Germline loops: CDR1 MNHEY, CDR2 SMNVEV (reference sequence). CDR3 sequence: CASSLSGGDTQYF. CDR3 bases: TGTGCCAGCAGTTTATCCGGGGGGGATACGCAGTATTTT.

The rearrangement uses TRBV5-1 and TRBJ1-3; D remains unclear. Trimming left V 0 bases short and J 0 bases short, with 10 bases between. The germline V gene encodes CDR1 SGHRS and CDR2 YFSETQ. The CDR3 sequence is 16 residues long. CDR3: CASSLAGGTSGNTIYF. CDR3 DNA sequence: TGCGCCAGCAGCTTGGCCGGTGGTACCTCTGGAAACACCATATATTTT.

CDR3 loop: CASSEKDINYGYTF. The CDR3 DNA reads as TGTGCCAGCAGCGAGAAGGACATAAACTATGGCTACACCTTC. V usage is TRBV7-9 and J usage is TRBJ1-2; a possible D gene is TRBD1 (5 bases). CDR3 length equals 14 residues. Germline V gene data show CDR1 as SEHNR and CDR2 as FQNEAQ (reference sequence). V gave up 5 bases and J gave up 2 bases, with 12 bases separating them.

The chain combines TRBV27 with TRBJ1-4; no definite D call. Germline V lookup: CDR1 MNHEY, CDR2 SMNVEV (reference sequence). The CDR3 has 15 residues. The V end was cut by 5 bases, the J end by 1 base, with 11 bases between. This chain's CDR3 is CASSPLLGTNEKLFF. The DNA for the CDR3 is TGTGCCAGCAGTCCCCTTCTCGGAACTAATGAAAAACTGTTTTTT.

The chain recombines TRBV4-3 with TRBJ2-3; TRBD2 is a possible D gene (5 bases). V was pared by 0 bases and J by 6 bases, with 10 bases between. Germline CDR1 LGHNA, CDR2 YSLEER. This CDR3 region has 14 residues. The CDR3 reads CASSQDHGGDTQYF. DNA for the CDR3: TGCGCCAGCAGCCAAGATCACGGCGGGGATACGCAGTATTTT.

The J gene is TRBJ2-4, the V gene TRBV9; the match to TRBD1 covers 10 bases. The CDR3 sequence is 16 residues long. CDR1 SGDLS and CDR2 YYNGEE come from the germline V gene. V dropped 5 bases and J dropped 7; count of bases not matched to a gene: 12. CDR3: CASSPLSGTGVNIQYF. CDR3 DNA sequence: TGTGCCAGCAGTCCTCTCTCCGGGACAGGGGTCAACATTCAGTACTTC.

A few counts support this clone. The chain uses TRBV5-4 and TRBJ2-3; 12 positions match TRBD2. CDR3 length: 15 residues. The V gene's germline CDR1 is SGHNT and CDR2 YYREEE (reference sequence). Trimming at V came to 4 bases and at J to 3 bases, leaving 3 bases not matched to a gene. The CDR3 reads CASSRTSGDTDTQYF. DNA for the CDR3: TGTGCCAGCAGCCGGACTAGCGGGGATACAGATACGCAGTATTTT.

The V and J genes are TRBV7-2 and TRBJ1-1; 7 positions agree with TRBD1. Trimming at V came to 4 bases and at J to 3 bases, leaving 8 bases not matched to a gene. In germline, CDR1 is SGHTA, CDR2 FQGNSA. This CDR3 has 15 amino acids. The CDR3 loop is CASSWTTGTDTEAFF. CDR3 coding DNA: TGTGCCAGCAGCTGGACGACAGGGACGGACACTGAAGCTTTCTTT.

This CDR3 is CASGRGRTGELFF. The CDR3 nucleotides read TGTGCCAGCGGTCGGGGGAGAACCGGGGAGCTGTTTTTT. This rearrangement joins TRBV7-7 to TRBJ2-2; perhaps TRBD2 as D (6 bases). CDR3 size: 13 residues. Deletions cut 8 bases from V and 5 bases from J, with 12 bases between. Germline V CDR1 and CDR2: SSHAT, FNYEAQ (reference sequence). The full variable domain, with the rest looked up from reference TRBV7-7 and TRBJ2-2, is GAGVSQSPRYKVTKRGQDVTLRCDPISSHATLYWYQQALGQGPEFLTYFNYEAQPDKSGLPSDRFSAERPEGSISTLTIQRTEQRDSAMYRCASGRGRTGELFFGEGSRLTVL.

The chain is built from TRBV5-1 and TRBJ2-1; TRBD2 matches 7 bases. V lost 1 base to trimming and J lost 7 bases; unmatched junction nucleotides: 8. The CDR3 is 15 residues long. Germline CDR1 reads SGHRS; CDR2 reads YFSETQ. The CDR3 sequence is CASSLFREERNEQFF. The CDR3, as DNA: TGCGCCAGCAGCTTGTTCCGGGAGGAGAGAAATGAGCAGTTCTTC.

The rearrangement uses TRBV2 and TRBJ1-1, with 7 bases matching TRBD1. V lost 10 bases and J lost 3; bases outside the gene matches: 8. In germline, CDR1 is SNHLY, CDR2 FYNNEI. The CDR3 length is 13 residues. The CDR3 sequence: CATRQGEDTEAFF. In nucleotides, the CDR3 is TGTGCCACCCGACAGGGAGAGGACACTGAAGCTTTCTTT.

The chain joins TRBV5-4 to TRBJ1-4, with a possible D match to TRBD1 (5 bases). CDR1 is SGHNT, CDR2 YYREEE, per germline (reference sequence). Trimming stripped 1 base from V and 7 bases from J, with 8 bases between. This CDR3 spans 13 amino acids. CDR3 protein: CASSLTGTEKLFF. The CDR3 region has the DNA TGTGCCAGCAGCTTGACAGGAACTGAAAAACTGTTTTTT.

The J gene is TRBJ1-2, the V gene TRBV28; TRBD1 matches 7 bases. Germline V lookup: CDR1 MDHEN, CDR2 SYDVKM. The CDR3 length is 14 residues. The trim removed 5 bases at V and 5 bases at J, leaving 8 bases unmatched. The CDR3 reads CASSVRDRKYGYTF. CDR3 DNA sequence: TGTGCCAGCAGTGTCCGGGACAGAAAATATGGCTACACCTTC.

The chain couples TRBV19 to TRBJ2-7; 9 positions agree with TRBD2. This CDR3 has 17 amino acids. Germline values: CDR1 LNHDA, CDR2 SQIVND (reference sequence). J lost 0 bases, V lost 3 bases, and 9 bases had no gene match. CDR3 sequence: CASSMGSSGTFSYEQYF. Written as DNA, the CDR3 is TGTGCCAGTAGTATGGGCTCTAGCGGGACCTTCTCCTACGAGCAGTACTTC.

This clone was counted a single time. This rearrangement joins TRBV30 to TRBJ2-5, with 13 bases aligning to TRBD2. V was pared by 8 bases and J by 3 bases, with 9 bases of the junction left unmatched. The V gene's germline CDR1 is GTSNPN and CDR2 SVGIG (reference sequence). The CDR3 contains 15 residues. CDR3 residues: CAVRTSGRRKETQYF. CDR3 coding DNA: TGTGCCGTACGGACTAGCGGGAGAAGGAAAGAGACCCAGTACTTC.

The chain recombines TRBV11-2 with TRBJ1-5; D gene unclear. There are 15 residues in the CDR3. CDR1 and CDR2 from the germline V gene are SGHAT and FQNNGV. V lost 0 bases and J lost 3, with 9 bases in between. The CDR3 DNA reads as TGTGCCAGCAGCTTAGATGGGCAGAACAATCAGCCCCAGCATTTT. It specifies CASSLDGQNNQPQHF.

This clone came up a few times. This rearrangement joins TRBV6-5 to TRBJ1-4; D unresolved. CDR3 length: 15 amino acids. Trimming took off 0 bases at V and 2 bases at J, with 7 bases between the two ends. Germline CDR1 and CDR2: MNHEY and SVGAGI. CDR3 nucleotide sequence: TGTGCCAGCAGTTACTCAGGGAGGACTAATGAAAAACTGTTTTTT. Protein: CASSYSGRTNEKLFF.

The chain recombines TRBV7-9 with TRBJ2-7, with D tentatively TRBD1 (6 bases). The germline V and J ends were trimmed by 4 bases and 6 bases, with 16 bases remaining between them. CDR1 and CDR2 (germline): SEHNR, FQNEAQ (reference sequence). This CDR3 contains 14 residues. Here the CDR3 reads CASSSQGSAREQYF. CDR3 bases: TGTGCCAGCAGCTCTCAGGGGAGCGCGCGCGAGCAGTACTTC.

This clone has only one observation. This chain joins TRBV29-1 and TRBJ1-2; D uncertain. Per germline, CDR1 SQVTM and CDR2 ANQGSEA. Trimming stripped 5 bases from V and 4 bases from J, with 8 bases between. The CDR3 is 11 residues long. DNA of the CDR3: TGCAGCGTTCACAGTGCCTATGGCTACACCTTC. Translation gives CSVHSAYGYTF.

The chain combines TRBV25-1 with TRBJ2-7, with TRBD1 as a possible D gene (5 bases). CDR1 is MGHDK and CDR2 is SYGVNS in the germline V gene. Deletions cut 6 bases from V and 4 bases from J, with 13 bases between. This CDR3 region has 13 residues. CDR3 loop: CASRPRAGYEQYF. The CDR3, as DNA: TGTGCCAGCAGACCCCGGGCAGGGTACGAGCAGTACTTC.

This chain joins TRBV7-2 and TRBJ2-7, with 8 bases identical to TRBD1. Germline assignment: CDR1 SGHTA and CDR2 FQGNSA. The CDR3 runs to 17 residues. V lost 3 bases, J lost 0 bases, and 10 bases stayed unmatched. The CDR3 DNA is TGTGCCAGCAGCTTCGGTCTATGGGGACAGGACTCCTACGAGCAGTACTTC. Translated, it gives CASSFGLWGQDSYEQYF. Supplemented by reference TRBV7-2 and TRBJ2-7, the full variable domain reads GAGVSQSPSNKVTEKGKDVELRCDPISGHTALYWYRQSLGQGLEFLIYFQGNSAPDKSGLPSDRFSAERTGGSVSTLTIQRTQQEDSAVYLCASSFGLWGQDSYEQYFGPGTRLTVT.

The rearrangement joins TRBV27 to TRBJ2-7; no definite D call. Trimming pared 0 bases from V and 2 bases from J, leaving 11 bases between. Per the germline V gene, CDR1 is MNHEY and CDR2 is SMNVEV (reference sequence). The CDR3 sequence is 15 residues long. CDR3 coding DNA: TGTGCCAGCAGTTTATCTGCTCATGCGGCCTACGAGCAGTACTTC. Encoded protein: CASSLSAHAAYEQYF.